The 8 T cell receptor beta chains below come from one sample, sequenced in a study of T cells in Graves' hyperthyroidism and ophthalmopathy. RNA transcripts provided the source from which TCR beta CDR3 regions were amplified. The HTBI primer set served for first-round RT-PCR of the TCR CDR3. TCRdb re-derived calls from the multiplex PCR reads in MiXCR, one entry per CDR3 protein. The profile covers about 360,000 distinct CDR3 sequences, with approximately 13% appearing a single time and less than 10% taken by the ten largest. Material for sequencing was blood. All receptors derive from a woman aged 18-29 years with Graves' hyperthyroidism.

This clonotype was counted at least ten times. This chain joins TRBV30 and TRBJ2-7; the match to TRBD1 covers 7 bases. Germline V gives CDR1 GTSNPN, CDR2 SVGIG (reference sequence). Trimming cost V 4 bases and J 6 bases; bases outside gene matches: 3. The CDR3 is 11 amino acids. CDR3 sequence (DNA): TGTGCCTGGATGACAGGGCGCGAGCAGTACTTC. It encodes CAWMTGREQYF.

Ten or more counts support this clonotype. The chain carries TRBV19 and TRBJ2-1, with 8 bases aligning to TRBD2. Germline V gene sequence: CDR1 LNHDA, CDR2 SQIVND (reference sequence). CDR3 length equals 18 residues. After removal of 0 bases from V and 0 bases from J, the junction contained 7 bases not matched to a gene. Here the CDR3 reads CASSIDMIAGSSYNEQFF. In DNA, the CDR3 is TGTGCCAGTAGTATAGACATGATAGCGGGGAGCTCCTACAATGAGCAGTTCTTC.

This clonotype has a handful of counts. The gene calls are TRBV11-2 and TRBJ2-7, with 9 bases that match TRBD1. Germline CDR1 reads SGHAT; CDR2 reads FQNNGV. The CDR3 spans 14 residues. After removal of 5 bases from V and 6 bases from J, the junction contained 8 bases not matched to a gene. The CDR3: CASSLGDRVTEQYF. The CDR3 DNA is TGTGCCAGCAGCCTCGGGGACAGGGTGACCGAGCAGTACTTC. The full variable domain, completed using reference TRBV11-2 and TRBJ2-7, is EAGVAQSPRYKIIEKRQSVAFWCNPISGHATLYWYQQILGQGPKLLIQFQNNGVVDDSQLPKDRFSAERLKGVDSTLKIQPAKLEDSAVYLCASSLGDRVTEQYFGPGTRLTVT.

This clonotype was found many times. The gene calls are TRBV4-1 and TRBJ2-7; 7 nucleotides line up with TRBD1. This CDR3 has 15 residues. The germline V gene encodes CDR1 MGHRA and CDR2 YSYEKL. Losses at the gene ends were 1 base for V and 3 bases for J; bases not matched to a gene: 6. CDR3 coding DNA: TGCGCCAGCAGCCAAGGGGGACAGAATCTCTACGAGCAGTACTTC. It translates to CASSQGGQNLYEQYF.

This clonotype occurred many times. Compared with germline, one end of the junction differs, possibly owing to a read error. The CDR3 loop reads CASSTYRDRNAEAFF. CDR3 sequence (DNA): TGTGCCAGCAGTACTTACCGGGACAGGAACGCTGAAGCTTTCTTT. The chain links TRBV12-3 or TRBV12-4 to TRBJ1-1; TRBD1 aligns across 8 bases. CDR3 length: 15 amino acids.

The chain couples TRBV5-1 to TRBJ2-3; the match to TRBD2 covers 10 bases. The J segment lost 1 base and the V segment lost 2 bases, leaving 4 bases of the junction unmatched. The V gene's germline CDR1 is SGHRS and CDR2 YFSETQ. The CDR3 has 16 amino acids. The CDR3: CASSFTGTSGTDTQYF. CDR3 DNA: TGCGCCAGCAGCTTCACCGGGACTAGCGGCACAGATACGCAGTATTTT.

The table lists this clonotype with a few counts. This chain links TRBV18 with TRBJ2-7, with D perhaps TRBD1 (6 bases). The V end was cut by 4 bases, the J end by 4 bases, with 11 bases between. Germline lookup yields CDR1 KGHSH and CDR2 LQKENI. This CDR3 has 13 residues. CDR3 in amino acids: CASSRPDSYEQYF. The CDR3 DNA follows: TGTGCCAGCTCACGACCGGACAGTTACGAGCAGTACTTC.

This clonotype was picked up many times. This rearrangement joins TRBV7-8 to TRBJ1-1; 9 bases match TRBD1. Germline loops: CDR1 SGHVS, CDR2 FQNEAQ. The V and J ends lost 2 bases and 1 base, in that order; junction bases with no gene match: 14. This CDR3 comprises 19 residues. Here the CDR3 DNA reads TGTGCCAGCAGCTTATCGGGACAGGGTATTCTCTCTAGGAACACTGAAGCTTTCTTT. It codes for CASSLSGQGILSRNTEAFF.